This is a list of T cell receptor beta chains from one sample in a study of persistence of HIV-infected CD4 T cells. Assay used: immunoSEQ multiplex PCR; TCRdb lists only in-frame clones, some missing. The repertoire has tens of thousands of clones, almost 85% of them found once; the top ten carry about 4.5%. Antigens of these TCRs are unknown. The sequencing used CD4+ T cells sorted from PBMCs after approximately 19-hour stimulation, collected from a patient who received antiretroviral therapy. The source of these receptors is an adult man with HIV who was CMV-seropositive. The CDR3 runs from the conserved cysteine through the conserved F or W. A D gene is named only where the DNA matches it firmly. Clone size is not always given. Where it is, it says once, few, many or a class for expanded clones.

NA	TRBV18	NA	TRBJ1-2	CASSPSTTSRPYGYTF	TGTGCCAGCTCACCAAGTACGACAAGCCGGCCTTATGGCTACACCTTC
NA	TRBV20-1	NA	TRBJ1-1	CSAIWNTEAFF	TGCAGTGCTATTTGGAACACTGAAGCTTTCTTT
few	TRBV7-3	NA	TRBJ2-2	CASSHDLTGELFF	TGTGCCAGCAGTCACGACTTGACCGGGGAGCTGTTTTTT
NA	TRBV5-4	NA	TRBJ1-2	CASSLAGADYGYTF	TGTGCCAGCAGCCTGGCAGGGGCTGACTATGGCTACACCTTC
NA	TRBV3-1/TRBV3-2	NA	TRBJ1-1	CASSQPRQVGTEAFF	TGTGCCAGCAGCCAACCCCGACAGGTTGGCACTGAAGCTTTCTTT
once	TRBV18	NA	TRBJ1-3	CASSPQTGNSGNTIYF	TGTGCCAGCTCACCTCAGACAGGCAACTCTGGAAACACCATATATTTT
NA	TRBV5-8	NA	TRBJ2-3	CASSGGTPVPQYF	TGTGCCAGCAGCGGGGGGACACCAGTCCCGCAGTATTTT
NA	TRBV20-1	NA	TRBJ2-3	CSASRRDSSTDTQYF	TGCAGTGCTAGTCGCCGGGACTCTTCCACAGATACGCAGTATTTT
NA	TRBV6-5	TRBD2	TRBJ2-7	CASSYSTGGASYEQYF	TGTGCCAGCAGTTACTCGACCGGGGGGGCTTCCTACGAGCAGTACTTC
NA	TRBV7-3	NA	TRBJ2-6	CASSTPSGANVLTF	TGTGCCAGCAGCACCCCCTCTGGGGCCAACGTCCTGACTTTC
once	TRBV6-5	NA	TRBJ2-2	CASRGRGELFF	TGTGCCAGCAGGGGACGCGGGGAGCTGTTTTTT
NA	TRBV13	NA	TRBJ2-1	CASSLGEYNEQFF	TGTGCCAGCAGCTTAGGCGAGTACAATGAGCAGTTCTTC
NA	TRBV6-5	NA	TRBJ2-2	CASSYSEGGELFF	TGTGCCAGCAGTTACTCTGAGGGGGGGGAGCTGTTTTTT
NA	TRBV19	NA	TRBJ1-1	CASSPSVNTEAFF	TGTGCCAGTAGTCCCTCGGTTAACACTGAAGCTTTCTTT
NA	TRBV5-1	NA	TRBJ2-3	CASSLGTVSSTDTQYF	TGCGCCAGCAGCTTGGGTACGGTCTCTAGCACAGATACGCAGTATTTT
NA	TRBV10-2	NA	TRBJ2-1	CASSDWAGSNEQFF	TGCGCCAGCAGTGATTGGGCAGGGAGCAATGAGCAGTTCTTC
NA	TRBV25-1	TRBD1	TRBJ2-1	CASSECLDRVYNEQFF	TGTGCCAGCAGTGAATGCCTGGACAGGGTGTACAATGAGCAGTTCTTC
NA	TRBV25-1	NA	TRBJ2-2	CASKSSGDTGELFF	TGTGCCAGCAAGAGCTCAGGGGACACCGGGGAGCTGTTTTTT
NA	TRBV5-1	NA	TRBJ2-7	CASSPSGGTWNDEQYF	TGCGCCAGCAGTCCCTCCGGGGGGACATGGAACGACGAGCAGTACTTC
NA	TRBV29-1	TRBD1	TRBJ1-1	CSVRTGGLTEAFF	TGCAGCGTCAGGACAGGGGGCTTGACTGAAGCTTTCTTT
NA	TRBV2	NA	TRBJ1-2	CASSEALTTGYTF	TGTGCCAGCAGTGAAGCGCTCACTACTGGCTACACCTTC
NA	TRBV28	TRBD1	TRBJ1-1	CASRPSGGQHTEAFF	TGTGCCAGCAGGCCTTCAGGGGGACAGCACACTGAAGCTTTCTTT
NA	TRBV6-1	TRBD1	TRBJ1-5	CASSEGGTGFQPQHF	TGTGCCAGCAGCGAAGGCGGGACAGGGTTTCAGCCCCAGCATTTT
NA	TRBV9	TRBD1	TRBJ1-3	CASSVGDSRYSGNTIYF	TGTGCCAGCAGCGTAGGGGACAGTCGATACTCTGGAAACACCATATATTTT
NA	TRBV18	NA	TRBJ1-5	CASSHGRPSNQPQHF	TGTGCCAGCTCCCACGGACGGCCTTCCAATCAGCCCCAGCATTTT
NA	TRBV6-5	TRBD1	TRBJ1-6	CASSYTGATGFSPLHF	TGTGCCAGCAGTTACACCGGCGCGACAGGGTTTTCACCCCTCCACTTT
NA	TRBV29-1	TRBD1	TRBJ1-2	CSDLRDRGHGYTF	TGCAGCGACCTCCGGGACAGGGGGCATGGCTACACCTTC
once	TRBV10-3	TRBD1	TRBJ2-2	CAISGDRNTGELFF	TGTGCCATCAGTGGGGACAGGAACACCGGGGAGCTGTTTTTT
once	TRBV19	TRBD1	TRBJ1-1	CASKDRAAAFF	TGTGCCAGTAAGGACAGGGCTGCAGCTTTCTTT
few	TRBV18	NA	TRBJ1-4	CASSPGVDEKLFF	TGTGCCAGCTCACCGGGGGTGGATGAAAAACTGTTTTTT
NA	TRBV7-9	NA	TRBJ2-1	CASSSRDATYNEQFF	TGTGCCAGCAGCTCCCGGGACGCAACCTACAATGAGCAGTTCTTC
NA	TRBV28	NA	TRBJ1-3	CASSRIGGTAGNTIYF	TGTGCCAGCAGTCGGATCGGGGGTACAGCCGGAAACACCATATATTTT
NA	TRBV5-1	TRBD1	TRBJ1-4	CASSPDLRTGNEKLFF	TGCGCCAGCAGCCCGGACTTAAGGACAGGGAATGAAAAACTGTTTTTT
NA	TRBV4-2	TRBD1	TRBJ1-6	CASSQESEGAVPYNSPLHF	TGTGCCAGCAGCCAAGAGTCGGAGGGGGCTGTACCTTATAATTCACCCCTCCACTTT
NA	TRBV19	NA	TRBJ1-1	CASSIEGVNTEAFF	TGTGCCAGTAGTATAGAAGGAGTAAACACTGAAGCTTTCTTT
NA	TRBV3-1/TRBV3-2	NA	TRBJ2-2	CASSQLQNTGELFF	TGTGCCAGCAGCCAATTACAGAACACCGGGGAGCTGTTTTTT
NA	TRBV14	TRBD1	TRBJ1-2	CASRPTGGESGYTF	TGTGCCAGCAGACCGACAGGGGGGGAGAGTGGCTACACCTTC
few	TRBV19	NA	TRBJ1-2	CASKGRGPNYGYTF	TGTGCCAGTAAAGGCAGGGGACCCAACTATGGCTACACCTTC
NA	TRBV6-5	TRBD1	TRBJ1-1	CASGGQWTGRTEAFF	TGTGCCAGCGGCGGCCAATGGACAGGACGGACTGAAGCTTTCTTT